This T cell receptor (beta chain) was identified in a study of blood T cell repertoires in COVID-19. The assay was immunoSEQ multiplex PCR, and TCRdb's table has in-frame clones only and misses some. The sample includes 25,000 or so clones, roughly 80% seen only once; the top ten take 25%. Germline CDR1 is SGHRS and CDR2 is YFSETQ. The CDR3 sequence is 16 residues long. The trim removed 4 bases at V and 2 bases at J, leaving 9 bases unmatched. The chain is built from TRBV5-1 and TRBJ2-3; the match to TRBD1 covers 8 bases. The sample was peripheral blood. This clonotype was obtained from a man in his 70s with active COVID-19. This CDR3 reads CASSLQTGDSTDTQYF. The CDR3 DNA reads as TGCGCCAGCAGCCTACAGACAGGGGATTCCACAGATACGCAGTATTTT.